This T cell receptor (beta chain) comes out of a study of cytomegalovirus exposure and HLA in healthy donors. The CDR3 runs 14 residues. Trimming took off 1 base at V and 5 bases at J, with 14 bases between the two ends. Per the germline V gene, CDR1 is SQVTM and CDR2 is ANQGSEA. PCR used 60 Vbeta primers and 13 Jbeta primers. Per the study methods: Some 10 million of 75 million to 85 million unique TCR beta chains were shared, per a later count. Clones were sequenced by immunoSEQ multiplex PCR, and TCRdb holds only the in-frame ones, with some missing. For V, J and clone size, that table is used; D and trimming come from the DNA. The sample carries around 100,000 clones, 60% to 80% recorded once.

This receptor was taken from a man aged 50-59 years in good health and CMV-seropositive. Sequenced material: PBMCs. The gene calls are TRBV29-1 and TRBJ1-2, with D perhaps TRBD1 (5 bases). Here the CDR3 DNA reads TGCAGCGTTGAAGGGCAGGGATCCGTGTATGGCTACACCTTC. It encodes CSVEGQGSVYGYTF.